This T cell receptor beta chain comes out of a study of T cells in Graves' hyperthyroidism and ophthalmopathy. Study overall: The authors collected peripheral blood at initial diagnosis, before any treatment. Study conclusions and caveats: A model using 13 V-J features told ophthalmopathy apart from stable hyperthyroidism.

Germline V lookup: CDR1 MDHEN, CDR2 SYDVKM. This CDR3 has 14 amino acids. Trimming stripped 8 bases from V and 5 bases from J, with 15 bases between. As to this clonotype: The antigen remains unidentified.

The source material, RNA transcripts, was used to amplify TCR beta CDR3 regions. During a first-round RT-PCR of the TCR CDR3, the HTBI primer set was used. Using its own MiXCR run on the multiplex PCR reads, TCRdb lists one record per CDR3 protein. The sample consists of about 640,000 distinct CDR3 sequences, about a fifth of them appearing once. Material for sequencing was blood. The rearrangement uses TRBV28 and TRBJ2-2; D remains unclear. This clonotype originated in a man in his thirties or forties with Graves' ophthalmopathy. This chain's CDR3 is CASGGSPPTGELFF. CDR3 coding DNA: TGTGCCAGCGGTGGTAGCCCTCCAACCGGGGAGCTGTTTTTT.